These 10 T cell receptor delta chains were all obtained from the same sample, sequenced in a study of gamma delta lymphoproliferative disorders and STAT genes. TCRdb re-called the multiplex PCR reads using CATT. This sample carries some 4,100 delta-chain clones, over 0.95% of them seen once, and the ten largest clones take 20% to 25%. PBMCs from patients and controls supplied the genomic DNA for sequencing. Sample: blood. These receptors were obtained from a human donor in good health.

This clone has more than one count but fewer than ten. TCRdb records a much larger clone's protein for this DNA, with a difference at residue 15 that likely arises from a read error; the protein given is the translation of the DNA. The chain is built from TRDV2 and TRDJ1; 12 bases fit TRDD3. Germline V lookup: CDR1 GEAIGNYY, CDR2 EKD. Losses at the gene ends were 0 bases for V and 6 bases for J; bases not matched to a gene: 16. CDR3 size: 19 residues. DNA of the CDR3: TGTGCCTGTGACACCGTTGATCTGGGGGATACGCAAGGTTCCAATAAACTCATCTTT. Protein: CACDTVDLGDTQGSNKLIF.

This clone has more than one count but fewer than ten. This is likely an artifact of a read error, given a far larger clone one base away. At the DNA level, this CDR3 is encoded by other sequences in the same sample as well. CDR3 in DNA: TGTGCCTGTGACACCGTTGGAGGCAACACCGATAAACTCATCTTT. Translating gives CACDTVGGNTDKLIF. The rearrangement joins TRDV2 to TRDJ1; D unclear. The CDR3 contains 15 residues. Germline-derived CDR1 and CDR2 are GEAIGNYY and EKD. The V end lost 0 bases, the J end lost 0 bases, and 10 bases lay between the germline ends.

This clone was counted a few times. This DNA translates differently at residue 5 from the TCRdb protein, which is that of a much larger clone; a read error is likely, and the protein shown is the DNA's own translation. The rearrangement uses TRAV38-2/DV8 and TRDJ1; D call uncertain. Germline V gene data show CDR1 as TSESDYY and CDR2 as QEAYKQQN. The V and J ends lost 3 bases and 3 bases respectively, with 21 bases between them. The CDR3 is made up of 17 amino acids. CDR3 nucleotide sequence: TGTGCTTATAGGAACATATTACCCCTAACCCTTTCCGATAAACTCATCTTT. Its translation is CAYRNILPLTLSDKLIF.

This clone is large (0.1 to 1%) in the sample. Other DNA variants within this sample encode the same CDR3. The chain combines TRDV2 with TRDJ3, with 10 bases aligning to TRDD3. Losses at the gene ends were 2 bases for V and 0 bases for J; bases not matched to a gene: 6. Germline assignment: CDR1 GEAIGNYY and CDR2 EKD. There are 19 residues in the CDR3. The CDR3 DNA sequence: TGTGCCTGTGACATACTGGGGGATCCGAGCTCCTGGGACACCCGACAGATGTTTTTC. This gives the protein CACDILGDPSSWDTRQMFF.

Notes on this clone: The protein recorded in TCRdb matches a much larger clone and deviates from this DNA's translation at residue 6, suggesting a read error; the protein here is obtained by translating the DNA. The CDR3 sequence is CACDPTWTGGYDTDKLIF. CDR3 sequence (DNA): TGTGCCTGTGACCCCACCTGGACTGGGGGATACGACACCGATAAACTCATCTTT. This chain links TRDV2 with TRDJ1; the match to TRDD3 covers 13 bases. Germline trimming cut 3 bases from V and 0 bases from J; bases unmatched to any gene: 9. Germline lookup yields CDR1 GEAIGNYY and CDR2 EKD. The CDR3 has 18 residues.

This clone was seen only a few times. TCRdb has a much larger clone's protein, which differs at residue 7 from the translation of this DNA, likely because of a read error; what is shown is the protein translated from the DNA. The genes are TRDV2 and TRDJ3, with a possible D match to TRDD2 (5 bases). Looked up from germline, CDR1 is GEAIGNYY and CDR2 is EKD. The CDR3 is 21 residues long. Trimming shortened V by 1 base and J by 2 bases, and 23 bases separated the two germline ends. CDR3 amino acids: CACDTASRDPQTAWDTRQMFF. The CDR3 DNA reads as TGTGCCTGTGACACTGCTTCCCGGGACCCACAAACCGCCTGGGACACCCGACAGATGTTTTTC.

About this clone: The TCRdb protein, from a much larger clone, departs from this DNA's translation at residue 4, likely by read error; the protein shown derives from the DNA. V is TRDV2 and J is TRDJ3; D gene unclear. Germline assignment: CDR1 GEAIGNYY and CDR2 EKD. There are 18 residues in the CDR3. The V and J ends lost 5 bases and 0 bases respectively, with 16 bases between them. The CDR3 reads CACVTAGVSSWDTRQMFF. The CDR3 nucleotides are TGTGCCTGTGTCACGGCGGGCGTAAGCTCCTGGGACACCCGACAGATGTTTTTC.

This clone appeared a few times. This DNA's translation and the protein TCRdb lists, from a much larger clone, do not match at residue 10, likely due to a read error; the protein shown is translated from the DNA. The rearrangement joins TRDV2 to TRDJ1; no firm D call. There are 14 residues in the CDR3. The V and J ends lost 1 base and 6 bases respectively, with 14 bases between them. Germline-derived CDR1 and CDR2 are GEAIGNYY and EKD. The CDR3 nucleotides are TGTGCCTGTGACACGGTACTATCGACCAATAAACTCATCTTT. It codes for CACDTVLSTNKLIF.

This clone was seen more than once but under ten times. A far larger clone is one base from this, pointing to a likely read error. Distinct nucleotide sequences in the sample also encode this CDR3. V usage is TRDV2 and J usage is TRDJ1; D is ambiguous. The CDR3 loop spans 13 amino acids. Per germline, CDR1 GEAIGNYY and CDR2 EKD. V was shortened by 1 base and J by 5 bases, with 10 bases between the two germline ends. CDR3 residues: CACDTIGTDKLIF. CDR3 nucleotides: TGTGCCTGTGACACGATTGGGACTGATAAACTCATCTTT.

Remarks on this clone: The TCRdb protein comes from a much larger clone and disagrees with this DNA's translation at residue 7, likely due to a read error; the protein given here is derived from the DNA. The chain links TRDV2 to TRDJ1; D gene unclear. This CDR3 has 16 residues. Germline V lookup: CDR1 GEAIGNYY, CDR2 EKD. Between the trimmed V and J ends, which lost 4 bases and 3 bases, there was a span of 20 bases. The CDR3 sequence is CACDRLSAPPPDKLIF. The CDR3 bases are TGTGCCTGTGATCGACTGAGCGCTCCTCCCCCCGATAAACTCATCTTT.